This T cell receptor (beta chain) was recovered during a study of blood T cell repertoires in COVID-19 (TCRdb year 2020). Regarding the complete study: The collaborator samples originated in the United States, Italy and Spain and spanned the acute and convalescent phases of COVID-19. The material from the prospective study consisted of cDNA or gDNA derived from T cells, B-cell-depleted T cells, or PBMCs. The dataset comprised deeply sampled blood TCRbeta repertoires from subjects exposed to, actively infected with, or recovered from COVID-19. The repertoires were made available in a free public database intended to serve as a resource for research on the immune response to SARS-CoV-2. Samples were obtained from the ongoing ImmuneRACE study (first 160 participants) and from 1,254 subjects provided by 6 global collaborators. Nearly every sample came with metadata listing a de-identified subject ID, COVID-19 status, age in years and sex. HLA class I and class II types, where available, came from metadata supplied by the sample provider rather than from assay-based typing.

In the prospective study, participants were about 18 to 90 years old, resided in about two dozen geographic areas of the United States, and were enrolled through a virtual design. To assign participants to cohorts, the prospective study relied on clinical history that participants themselves reported in a screening survey and a study questionnaire. Exposed participants had been in contact with someone with a PCR-confirmed or clinician-diagnosed COVID-19 case within 2 weeks of study entry. Each participant in the prospective study had whole blood, serum and a nasopharyngeal or oropharyngeal swab collected by mobile phlebotomists. Additional blood draws and questionnaires over an approximately 2-month period could optionally be provided by prospective study participants. Prospective study blood samples were shipped either frozen or at room temperature before DNA extraction. The full study reports these points: The quantity of clinical and demographic metadata differed by source and by participant and was supplied without curation.

This clone was seen a single time. The antigen this receptor binds is unknown. No base-level quality is on record; no much larger clone is a single base apart. Trimming at the junction amounts to 2 bases on V and 0 bases on J, and the germline ends lie 5 bases apart. The germline V gene specifies SGHRS as CDR1 and YFSETQ as CDR2. The CDR3 contains 13 residues, cysteine and phenylalanine counted. Of the read, only the CDR3 DNA is kept; its 39 bases are in frame from base 1. TCRbeta CDR3 regions were amplified from genomic DNA using the immunoSEQ Assay, a bias-controlled multiplex PCR. Processing in the source paper ran as follows. The number of nucleated cells in each sample was estimated from the amplification of reference gene primers within the assay. To quantify the absolute abundance of each unique TCRbeta CDR3 rearrangement, sequence reads were collapsed and filtered. Productive Simpson clonality was computed per sample as the square root of Simpson's diversity index over productive rearrangements. The source is immuneACCESS, and TCRdb retained only in-frame sequences with V and J called. Part of the clones is not carried over; for the studies checked, unresolved V genes explain less than half of this, and the remainder is unexplained. V and J calls and clone size are copied from that table; D and trimming were computed from the DNA. Within this sample are roughly 280,000 clones, with approximately 89% of them counted one time only. Roughly 2.8% of the sample comes from the top ten.

Sequenced sample: PBMCs or T cells enriched from blood (not recorded which). This TCR came from a man aged 35 to 55 who had been exposed to COVID-19. The chain was built from TRBV5-1 and TRBJ1-1, with the D gene uncertain. This receptor carries the CDR3 CASSLQLNTEAFF. The DNA reads as follows: TGCGCCAGCAGCTTACAGCTGAACACTGAAGCTTTCTTT.